This T cell receptor beta chain appears in the sequencing data of a study of OX40 agonist ivuxolimab in advanced cancers. The germline V gene encodes CDR1 SGDLS and CDR2 YYNGEE. V was clipped by 2 bases and J by 5 bases; unmatched bases: 6. This CDR3 spans 15 amino acids. In this sample, this clone turned up once. Repertoires were generated with immunoSEQ multiplex PCR, while TCRdb's copy carries only in-frame clones and drops some. The sample includes some 100,000 clones, about 89% of them seen just once. The sequenced sample was CD4+ or CD8+ T cells sorted from blood, obtained in a trial of the OX40 agonist ivuxolimab. The chain employs TRBV9 and TRBJ2-1; 8 nucleotides match TRBD2. The TCR comes from an adult with an advanced solid tumor such as melanoma, head and neck, liver or kidney cancer. DNA of the CDR3: TGTGCCAGCAGCGTTTCGCTAGCGGGTAACAATGAGCAGTTCTTC. Translating gives CASSVSLAGNNEQFF.